The next 2 T cell receptor beta chains were all read from a single sample in a study of cytomegalovirus exposure and HLA in healthy donors. Clones were sequenced by immunoSEQ multiplex PCR, and TCRdb holds only the in-frame ones, with some missing. The sample has 200,000 or so clones; 70% to 85% are singletons. Material for sequencing was PBMCs. These receptors were obtained from a woman in her 30s in good health and CMV-seropositive.

This clone has only one observation. The V call is TRBV27, the J call TRBJ2-1; TRBD2 agrees at 7 bases. The CDR3 spans 15 residues. The V segment lost 7 bases and the J segment 1 base; nucleotides outside the gene matches: 7. Germline values: CDR1 MNHEY, CDR2 SMNVEV (reference sequence). DNA of the CDR3: TGTGCCAGCACCACAACAGCGGGATCCTACAATGAGCAGTTCTTC. It specifies CASTTTAGSYNEQFF.

The chain joins TRBV5-1 to TRBJ2-1, with 9 bases matching TRBD1. Trimming took 0 bases from V and 5 from J; bases not matched to a gene: 9. The V gene's germline CDR1 is SGHRS and CDR2 YFSETQ. The length of the CDR3 is 17 residues. DNA of the CDR3: TGCGCCAGCAGCTTGGCGGAGACGGGACAGGGTAACAATGAGCAGTTCTTC. Amino acids: CASSLAETGQGNNEQFF.